The rows below give T cell receptor beta chains drawn from one sample of a study of blood T cell repertoires in COVID-19. Profiling relied on immunoSEQ multiplex PCR, and the TCRdb table lists in-frame clones only, not all of them. The table lists some 290,000 clones, approximately 91% of them singletons. Sequencing was performed on PBMCs or T cells enriched from blood (not recorded which). The receptors originated from a woman in her 40s with acute COVID-19. Both conserved end residues are part of each CDR3. The D gene is left open where the match is weak. Size values are once, few and many counts, or a class for expanded clones, and some rows have none.

size | J | D | V | CDR3 | DNA
few | TRBJ2-7 | NA | TRBV11-2 | CASSLDSTGYYEQYF | TGTGCCAGCAGCTTAGATTCCACAGGGTACTACGAGCAGTACTTC
NA | TRBJ2-1 | TRBD1 | TRBV19 | CASSVRDRGAYNEQFF | TGTGCCAGTAGTGTAAGGGACAGGGGCGCCTACAATGAGCAGTTCTTC
NA | TRBJ1-5 | NA | TRBV7-2 | CASSQMGRLNQPQHF | TGTGCCAGCAGCCAGATGGGCAGGCTCAATCAGCCCCAGCATTTT
NA | TRBJ1-1 | NA | TRBV28 | CASSSSGGTEAFF | TGTGCCAGCAGTTCCAGTGGGGGGACTGAAGCTTTCTTT
NA | TRBJ1-6 | TRBD1 | TRBV29-1 | CSAWAGQGRNSPLHF | TGCAGCGCCTGGGCGGGACAGGGTCGAAATTCACCCCTCCACTTT
NA | TRBJ2-3 | TRBD2 | TRBV7-3 | CASSPQAGGTQYF | TGTGCCAGCAGCCCCCAGGCGGGAGGTACGCAGTATTTT
few | TRBJ2-5 | TRBD2 | TRBV9 | CASSAGTSGGAEETQYF | TGTGCCAGCAGCGCCGGGACTAGCGGGGGGGCCGAAGAGACCCAGTACTTC
NA | TRBJ1-1 | NA | TRBV18 | CASSPFMDSSMNTEAFF | TGTGCCAGCTCACCATTCATGGACAGCTCCATGAACACTGAAGCTTTCTTT
NA | TRBJ2-3 | TRBD2 | TRBV7-2 | CASSSDRAGGLVDTQYF | TGTGCCAGCAGCTCCGACAGGGCGGGAGGGCTCGTGGATACGCAGTATTTT
NA | TRBJ1-5 | NA | TRBV5-1 | CASSPGYSGSDQPQHF | TGCGCCAGCAGCCCGGGCTACTCGGGGAGTGATCAGCCCCAGCATTTT
NA | TRBJ2-1 | NA | TRBV12-5 | CASGLVRRGTDEQFF | TGTGCTAGTGGTTTGGTACGAAGGGGTACGGATGAGCAGTTCTTC
NA | TRBJ1-5 | NA | TRBV2 | CASTLQGLSNQPQHF | TGTGCCAGTACTCTACAGGGATTGAGCAATCAGCCCCAGCATTTT
NA | TRBJ1-6 | NA | TRBV15 | CATSREGGPLHF | TGTGCCACCAGCAGAGAGGGGGGACCCCTCCACTTT
NA | TRBJ1-6 | TRBD1 | TRBV5-1 | CASSTPGQGASPLHF | TGCGCCAGCAGCACACCGGGACAGGGGGCATCACCCCTCCACTTT
NA | TRBJ1-4 | NA | TRBV19 | CASSIVGGRLDGEKLFF | TGTGCCAGTAGTATTGTCGGTGGGAGATTAGATGGTGAAAAACTGTTTTTT
NA | TRBJ2-7 | TRBD2 | TRBV18 | CASSPRVGAGVYEQYF | TGTGCCAGCTCACCACGCGTAGGAGCGGGAGTGTACGAGCAGTACTTC
NA | TRBJ1-5 | TRBD1 | TRBV6-5 | CASGRGPEQPQHF | TGTGCCAGCGGCAGGGGGCCGGAGCAGCCCCAGCATTTT
once | TRBJ2-7 | TRBD1 | TRBV14 | CASSHIGTGNYEQYF | TGTGCCAGCAGCCACATCGGGACAGGTAACTACGAGCAGTACTTC
NA | TRBJ2-3 | TRBD2 | TRBV5-8 | CASVRAGGLTDTQYF | TGTGCCAGCGTAAGAGCGGGGGGACTCACAGATACGCAGTATTTT
NA | TRBJ2-1 | TRBD2 | TRBV4-1 | CASSQDSAGLAWNEQFF | TGCGCCAGCAGCCAAGATTCCGCGGGACTAGCGTGGAATGAGCAGTTCTTC
NA | TRBJ1-6 | TRBD1 | TRBV30 | CAWSSDRVDDSPLHF | TGTGCCTGGAGTTCGGACAGGGTGGATGATTCACCCCTCCACTTT
NA | TRBJ2-7 | TRBD1 | TRBV5-6 | CASSFDRGLSYEQYF | TGTGCCAGCAGCTTCGACAGGGGGCTCTCCTACGAGCAGTACTTC
NA | TRBJ2-5 | NA | TRBV9 | CASSVSPSPETQYF | TGTGCCAGCAGCGTCTCCCCTAGTCCAGAGACCCAGTACTTC
once | TRBJ2-1 | NA | TRBV27 | CASSPGTSWLNEQFF | TGTGCCAGCAGTCCGGGGACATCCTGGCTCAATGAGCAGTTCTTC
once | TRBJ1-2 | TRBD1 | TRBV11-1 | CASSSDRVGGYTF | TGTGCCAGCAGCAGCGACAGGGTTGGAGGCTACACCTTC
NA | TRBJ2-1 | TRBD2 | TRBV7-3 | CASSRSGGASYEQFF | TGTGCCAGCAGCAGAAGCGGGGGGGCTAGTTATGAGCAGTTCTTC
NA | TRBJ1-1 | TRBD1 | TRBV7-9 | CASSLSTGNPEAFF | TGTGCCAGCAGCTTATCGACAGGGAATCCTGAAGCTTTCTTT
NA | TRBJ2-7 | TRBD1 | TRBV18 | CASSPISQGEPYEQYF | TGTGCCAGCTCACCAATCAGCCAGGGGGAACCCTACGAGCAGTACTTC
once | TRBJ1-1 | NA | TRBV19 | CASTALGGAYTEAFF | TGTGCCAGTACAGCGCTGGGGGGGGCCTACACTGAAGCTTTCTTT
NA | TRBJ1-5 | TRBD1 | TRBV10-3 | CASTGTENQPQHF | TGTGCCAGCACCGGGACAGAGAATCAGCCCCAGCATTTT
once | TRBJ1-2 | NA | TRBV5-8 | CASSWGHQNINYGYTF | TGTGCCAGCAGCTGGGGACACCAAAACATTAACTATGGCTACACCTTC
many | TRBJ2-5 | NA | TRBV24-1 | CATSALSGRIETQYF | TGTGCCACCAGTGCCCTGTCTGGGAGGATAGAGACCCAGTACTTC
NA | TRBJ1-2 | NA | TRBV2 | CASTRTLLSYGYTF | TGTGCCAGCACTAGGACTCTCCTTAGTTATGGCTACACCTTC
NA | TRBJ2-1 | NA | TRBV6-6 | CASSRDGVAATSYNEQFF | TGTGCCAGCAGTCGGGACGGGGTAGCGGCTACCTCCTACAATGAGCAGTTCTTC
NA | TRBJ1-2 | TRBD1 | TRBV10-3 | CAISEGLVSGGTYGYTF | TGTGCCATCAGTGAGGGTTTGGTTTCAGGGGGCACCTATGGCTACACCTTC
NA | TRBJ2-5 | NA | TRBV7-6 | CASSLGISTVEETQYF | TGTGCCAGCAGCTTAGGGATAAGCACAGTGGAAGAGACCCAGTACTTC
NA | TRBJ2-7 | NA | TRBV4-3 | CASSQDLTGYEQYF | TGCGCCAGCAGCCAAGACTTGACAGGCTACGAGCAGTACTTC
NA | TRBJ1-4 | TRBD1 | TRBV6-5 | CASRLGQGREKLFF | TGTGCCAGCAGACTCGGACAGGGTCGTGAAAAACTGTTTTTT
NA | TRBJ2-7 | NA | TRBV7-9 | CASSRRQYEQYF | TGTGCCAGCAGCCGCCGACAGTACGAGCAGTACTTC
NA | TRBJ1-1 | TRBD1 | TRBV29-1 | CSVVGTGGFNTEAFF | TGCAGCGTTGTTGGGACAGGGGGCTTTAACACTGAAGCTTTCTTT
once | TRBJ2-3 | TRBD1 | TRBV11-3 | CASSSTGDADTQYF | TGTGCCAGCAGCTCGACAGGGGACGCAGATACGCAGTATTTT
NA | TRBJ2-1 | TRBD2 | TRBV5-1 | CASSLARGSRDEQFF | TGCGCCAGCAGCTTGGCTCGCGGGAGCCGGGATGAGCAGTTCTTC
few | TRBJ2-3 | TRBD2 | TRBV11-2 | CASSATGLAVDTQYF | TGTGCCAGCAGCGCCACAGGACTAGCAGTAGATACGCAGTATTTT
NA | TRBJ2-5 | NA | TRBV15 | CATSRDQGEAETQYF | TGTGCCACCAGCAGAGATCAGGGGGAGGCAGAGACCCAGTACTTC
NA | TRBJ2-1 | NA | TRBV12-5 | CASGLAGDSRINEQFF | TGTGCTAGTGGTTTGGCCGGAGACAGCCGAATAAATGAGCAGTTCTTC
NA | TRBJ2-7 | NA | TRBV6-5 | CASSKPVPYEQYF | TGTGCCAGCAGCAAACCAGTACCCTACGAGCAGTACTTC
NA | TRBJ2-3 | NA | TRBV4-3 | CASSPDGDTQYF | TGCGCCAGCAGCCCCGACGGGGATACGCAGTATTTT
NA | TRBJ1-3 | TRBD1 | TRBV7-2 | CASSRDLQGAGGNTIYF | TGTGCCAGCAGCCGCGACCTACAGGGGGCAGGTGGAAACACCATATATTTT
NA | TRBJ1-1 | NA | TRBV10-3 | CAISESELGTEAFF | TGTGCCATCAGTGAGTCGGAGCTTGGGACTGAAGCTTTCTTT